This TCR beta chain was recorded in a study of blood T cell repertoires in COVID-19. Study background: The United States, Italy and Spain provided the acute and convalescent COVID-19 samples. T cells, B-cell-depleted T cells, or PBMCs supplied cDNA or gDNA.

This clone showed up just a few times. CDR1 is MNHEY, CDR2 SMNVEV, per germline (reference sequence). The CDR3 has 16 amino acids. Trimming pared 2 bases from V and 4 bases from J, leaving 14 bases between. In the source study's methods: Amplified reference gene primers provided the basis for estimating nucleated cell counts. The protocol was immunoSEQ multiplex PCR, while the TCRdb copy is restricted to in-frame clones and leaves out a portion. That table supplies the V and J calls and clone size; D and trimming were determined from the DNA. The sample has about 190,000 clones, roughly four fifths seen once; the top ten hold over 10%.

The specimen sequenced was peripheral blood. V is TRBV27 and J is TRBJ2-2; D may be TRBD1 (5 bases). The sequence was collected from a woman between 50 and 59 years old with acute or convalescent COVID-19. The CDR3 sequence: CASSLLPRVGTGELFF. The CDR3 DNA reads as TGTGCCAGCAGTTTACTTCCCAGGGTGGGCACCGGGGAGCTGTTTTTT.